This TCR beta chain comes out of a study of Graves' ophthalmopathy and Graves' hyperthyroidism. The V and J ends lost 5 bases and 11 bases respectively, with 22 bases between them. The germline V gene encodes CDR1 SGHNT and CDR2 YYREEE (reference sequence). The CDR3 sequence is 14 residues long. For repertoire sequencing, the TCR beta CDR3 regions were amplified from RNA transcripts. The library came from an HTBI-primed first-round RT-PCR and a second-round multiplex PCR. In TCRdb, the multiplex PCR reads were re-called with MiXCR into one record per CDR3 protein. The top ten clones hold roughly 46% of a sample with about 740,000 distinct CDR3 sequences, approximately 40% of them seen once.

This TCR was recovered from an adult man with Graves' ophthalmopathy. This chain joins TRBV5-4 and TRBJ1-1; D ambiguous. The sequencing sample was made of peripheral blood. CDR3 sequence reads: CASREQSWELRAFF. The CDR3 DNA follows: TGTGCCAGCAGGGAACAGAGCTGGGAGTTGAGGGCTTTCTTT.